Below, 7 T cell receptor beta chains from the same sample are listed, as sequenced in a study of CD8+CD57+ T cells in acquired aplastic anemia. Genomic DNA templated the TCR beta VDJ and CDR3 profiling. TCRdb independently ran MiXCR on the reads; one entry per CDR3 protein. The profile shows about 200,000 distinct CDR3 sequences, 34% of them singletons. The source material was sorted CD4+, CD8+, or CD8+CD57+ T cells (not recorded which) from PBMCs. Every receptor here comes from a human donor in good health, serving as a control.

The chain uses TRBV10-3 and TRBJ2-2; D gene uncertain. Trimming left V 3 bases short and J 4 bases short, with 0 bases between. This CDR3 has 11 amino acids. The germline V gene has CDR1 ENHRY and CDR2 SYGVKD. The CDR3 region has the DNA TGTGCCATCAGTGACACCGGGGAGCTGTTTTTT. Its translation is CAISDTGELFF.

The CDR3 bases are TGCAGTGCTGTAGCGGAAACAGATACGCAGTATTTT. Translated, it gives CSAVAETDTQYF. This chain joins TRBV20-1 and TRBJ2-3; tentative D call: TRBD2 (6 bases). Looked up from germline, CDR1 is DFQATT and CDR2 is SNEGSKA (reference sequence). The germline V and J ends were trimmed by 5 bases and 3 bases, with 9 bases remaining between them. This CDR3 is 12 amino acids long.

This clonotype was seen only a few times. For the CDR3, the DNA is TGCGCCAGCAGCTTCTCTCCAGCGGGAGGAGGAGAGACCCAGTACTTC. This encodes CASSFSPAGGGETQYF. This sequence joins TRBV5-1 and TRBJ2-5, with 9 bases aligning to TRBD2. The CDR3 runs to 16 residues. V dropped 2 bases and J dropped 4; count of bases not matched to a gene: 9. Germline values: CDR1 SGHRS, CDR2 YFSETQ. Full variable domain (rest looked up from reference TRBV5-1 and TRBJ2-5): KAGVTQTPRYLIKTRGQQVTLSCSPISGHRSVSWYQQTPGQGLQFLFEYFSETQRNKGNFPGRFSGRQFSNSRSEMNVSTLELGDSALYLCASSFSPAGGGETQYFGPGTRLLVL.

The gene calls are TRBV11-2 and TRBJ2-5; 14 bases are shared with TRBD2. Looked up from germline, CDR1 is SGHAT and CDR2 is FQNNGV. V was pared by 2 bases and J by 3 bases, with 17 bases of the junction left unmatched. The CDR3 covers 21 residues. The CDR3 spells CASSLPRLAGGRSFSEETQYF. CDR3 sequence (DNA): TGTGCCAGCAGCTTACCCCGACTAGCGGGAGGGCGCTCCTTTTCCGAAGAGACCCAGTACTTC.

As for this clonotype: This clone may be a read error of a much larger clone one base away. The chain links TRBV6-1 to TRBJ1-2, with TRBD1 matching over 8 bases. The germline V gene encodes CDR1 MNHNS and CDR2 SASEGT. This CDR3 has 14 residues. V shed 6 bases, J shed 5 bases, and the junction held 8 bases outside the gene matches. The CDR3 reads CASSVTGDGYGYTF. DNA of the CDR3: TGTGCCAGCAGCGTGACAGGGGACGGGTATGGCTACACCTTC.

The chain couples TRBV11-2 to TRBJ2-1; perhaps TRBD1 as D (7 bases). V was clipped by 1 base and J by 6 bases, with 13 bases between them. In germline, CDR1 is SGHAT, CDR2 FQNNGV. The CDR3 covers 15 residues. CDR3 sequence reads: CASSLVIQGGNEQFF. The CDR3 DNA sequence: TGTGCCAGCAGCTTAGTAATCCAGGGGGGCAATGAGCAGTTCTTC. Full variable domain (outside the CDR3, taken from reference TRBV11-2 and TRBJ2-1): EAGVAQSPRYKIIEKRQSVAFWCNPISGHATLYWYQQILGQGPKLLIQFQNNGVVDDSQLPKDRFSAERLKGVDSTLKIQPAKLEDSAVYLCASSLVIQGGNEQFFGPGTRLTVL.

The chain joins TRBV20-1 to TRBJ1-1; TRBD1 agrees at 7 bases. V was clipped by 1 base and J by 12 bases; unmatched bases: 8. Germline CDR1 is DFQATT and CDR2 is SNEGSKA (reference sequence). This CDR3 has 12 residues. In DNA form, the CDR3 reads TGCAGTGCTAGAGTCGACAGGGCGGACACTTTCTTT. Encoded protein: CSARVDRADTFF.